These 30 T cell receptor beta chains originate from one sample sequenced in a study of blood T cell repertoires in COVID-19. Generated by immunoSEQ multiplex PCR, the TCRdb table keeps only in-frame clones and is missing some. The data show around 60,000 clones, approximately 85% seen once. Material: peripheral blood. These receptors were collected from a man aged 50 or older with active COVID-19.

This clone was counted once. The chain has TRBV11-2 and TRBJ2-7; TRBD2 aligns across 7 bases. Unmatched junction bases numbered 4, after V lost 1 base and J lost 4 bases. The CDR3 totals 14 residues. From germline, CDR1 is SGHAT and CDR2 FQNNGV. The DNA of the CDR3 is TGTGCCAGCAGCTTAGCGGGGGGAGGGTACGAGCAGTACTTC. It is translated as CASSLAGGGYEQYF.

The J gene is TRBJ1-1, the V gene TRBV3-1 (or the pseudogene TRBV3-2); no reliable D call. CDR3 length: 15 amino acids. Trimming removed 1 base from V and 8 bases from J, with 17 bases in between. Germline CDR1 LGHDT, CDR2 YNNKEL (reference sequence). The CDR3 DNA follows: TGTGCCAGCAGCCAAGGGGCATTGGAAATCGACGAAGCTTTCTTT. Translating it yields CASSQGALEIDEAFF.

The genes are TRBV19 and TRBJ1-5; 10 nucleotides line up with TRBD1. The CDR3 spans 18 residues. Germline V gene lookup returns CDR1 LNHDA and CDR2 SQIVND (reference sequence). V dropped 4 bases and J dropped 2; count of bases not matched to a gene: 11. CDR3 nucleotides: TGTGCCAGTAGTACCCGGGACAGGGGAGGTGGGGGCAATCAGCCCCAGCATTTT. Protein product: CASSTRDRGGGGNQPQHF.

CDR3 nucleotides: TGTGCCAGCAGCTCCCGCGGTCAGGGAGGTATCAATGAGCAGTTCTTC. The encoded protein is CASSSRGQGGINEQFF. The chain is built from TRBV3-1 (or the pseudogene TRBV3-2) and TRBJ2-1, with D possibly being TRBD2 (6 bases). Trimming removed 5 bases from V and 6 bases from J, with 20 bases in between. The CDR3 contains 16 residues. Germline assignment: CDR1 LGHDT and CDR2 YNNKEL (reference sequence).

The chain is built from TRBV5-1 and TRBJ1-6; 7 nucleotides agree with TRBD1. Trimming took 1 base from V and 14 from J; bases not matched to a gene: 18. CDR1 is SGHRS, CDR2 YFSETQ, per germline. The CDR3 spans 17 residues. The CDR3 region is CASSLTGAGRGGSALHF. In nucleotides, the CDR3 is TGCGCCAGCAGCTTGACAGGGGCAGGTCGGGGAGGTTCGGCCCTCCACTTT.

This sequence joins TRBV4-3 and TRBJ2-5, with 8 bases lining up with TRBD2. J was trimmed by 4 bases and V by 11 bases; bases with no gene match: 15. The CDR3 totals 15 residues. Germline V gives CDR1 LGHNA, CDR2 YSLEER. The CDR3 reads CAPSHDGGGIETQYF. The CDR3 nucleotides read TGCGCCCCCAGCCACGACGGGGGGGGAATAGAGACCCAGTACTTC.

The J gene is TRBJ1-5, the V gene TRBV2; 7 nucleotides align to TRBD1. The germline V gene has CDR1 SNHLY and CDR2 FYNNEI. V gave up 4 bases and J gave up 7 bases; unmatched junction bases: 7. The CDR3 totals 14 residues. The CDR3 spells CASSGDSSRQPQHF. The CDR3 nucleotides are TGTGCCAGCAGTGGGGACAGTTCAAGACAGCCCCAGCATTTT.

This CDR3 is CASGPPRETQYF. The CDR3 DNA sequence: TGTGCTAGTGGTCCCCCCCGGGAGACCCAGTACTTC. The V call is TRBV12-5, the J call TRBJ2-5; D is uncertain. V dropped 5 bases and J dropped 5 bases, with 9 bases sitting between them. This CDR3 region has 12 residues. CDR1 and CDR2 (germline): LGHNT, FRNRAP.

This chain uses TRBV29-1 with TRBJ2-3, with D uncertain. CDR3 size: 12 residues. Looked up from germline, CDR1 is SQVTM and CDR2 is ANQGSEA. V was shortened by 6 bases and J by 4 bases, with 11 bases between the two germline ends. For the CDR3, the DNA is TGCAGCGTGGTGAGTGGGCCAGATACGCAGTATTTT. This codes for CSVVSGPDTQYF.

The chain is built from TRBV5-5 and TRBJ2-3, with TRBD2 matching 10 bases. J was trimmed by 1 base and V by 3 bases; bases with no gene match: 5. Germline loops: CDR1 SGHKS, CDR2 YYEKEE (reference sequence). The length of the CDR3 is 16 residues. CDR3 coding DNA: TGTGCCAGCAGCTACTTAGCGGGGGGTCGCACAGATACGCAGTATTTT. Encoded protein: CASSYLAGGRTDTQYF.

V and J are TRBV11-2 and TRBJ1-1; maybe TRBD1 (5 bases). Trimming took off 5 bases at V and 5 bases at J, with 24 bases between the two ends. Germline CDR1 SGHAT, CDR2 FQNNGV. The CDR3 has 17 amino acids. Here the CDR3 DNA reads TGTGCCAGCAGCCCCTCTAGACAGAGAGAGCCGAGGACTGAAGCTTTCTTT. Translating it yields CASSPSRQREPRTEAFF.

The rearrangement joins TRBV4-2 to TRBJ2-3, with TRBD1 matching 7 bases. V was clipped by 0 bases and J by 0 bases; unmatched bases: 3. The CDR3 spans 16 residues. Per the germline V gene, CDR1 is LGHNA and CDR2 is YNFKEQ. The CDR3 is CASSQDGTVSTDTQYF. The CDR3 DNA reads TGTGCCAGCAGCCAAGATGGGACAGTAAGCACAGATACGCAGTATTTT.

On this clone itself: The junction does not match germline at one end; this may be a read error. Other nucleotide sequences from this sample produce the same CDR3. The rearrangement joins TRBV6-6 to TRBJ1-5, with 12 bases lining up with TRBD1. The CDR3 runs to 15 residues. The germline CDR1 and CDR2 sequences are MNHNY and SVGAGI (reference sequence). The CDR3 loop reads CASSYGTGGNQPQHF. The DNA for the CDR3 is TGTGCCAGCAGTTACGGGACAGGGGGCAACCAGCCCCAGCATTTT.

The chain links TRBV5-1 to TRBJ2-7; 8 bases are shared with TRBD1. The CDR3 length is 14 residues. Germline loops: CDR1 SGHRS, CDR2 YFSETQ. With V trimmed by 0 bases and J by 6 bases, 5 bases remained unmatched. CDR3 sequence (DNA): TGCGCCAGCAGCTTGGGGGAGACAGGGGTCGAGCAGTACTTC. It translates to CASSLGETGVEQYF. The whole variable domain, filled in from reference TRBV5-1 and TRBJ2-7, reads KAGVTQTPRYLIKTRGQQVTLSCSPISGHRSVSWYQQTPGQGLQFLFEYFSETQRNKGNFPGRFSGRQFSNSRSEMNVSTLELGDSALYLCASSLGETGVEQYFGPGTRLTVT.

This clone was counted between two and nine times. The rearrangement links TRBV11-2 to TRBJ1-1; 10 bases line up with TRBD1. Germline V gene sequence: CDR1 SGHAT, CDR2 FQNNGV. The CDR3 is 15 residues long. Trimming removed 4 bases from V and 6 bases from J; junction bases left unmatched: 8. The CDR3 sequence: CASSWGTGALSEAFF. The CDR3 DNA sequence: TGTGCCAGCAGCTGGGGGACAGGGGCCCTCTCTGAAGCTTTCTTT.

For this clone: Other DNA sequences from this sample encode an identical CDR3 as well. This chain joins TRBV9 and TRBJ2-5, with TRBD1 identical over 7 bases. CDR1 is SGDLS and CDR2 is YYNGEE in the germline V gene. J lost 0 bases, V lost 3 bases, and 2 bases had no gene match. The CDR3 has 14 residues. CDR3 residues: CASSAGQNQETQYF. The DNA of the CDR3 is TGTGCCAGCAGCGCGGGACAGAACCAAGAGACCCAGTACTTC.

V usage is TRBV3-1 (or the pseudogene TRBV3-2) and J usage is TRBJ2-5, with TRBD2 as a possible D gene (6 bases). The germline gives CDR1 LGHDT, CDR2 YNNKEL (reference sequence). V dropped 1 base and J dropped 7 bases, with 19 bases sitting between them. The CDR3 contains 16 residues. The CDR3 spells CASSQVGMTSSGTQYF. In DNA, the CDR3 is TGTGCCAGCAGCCAAGTAGGGATGACTAGTTCTGGGACCCAGTACTTC.

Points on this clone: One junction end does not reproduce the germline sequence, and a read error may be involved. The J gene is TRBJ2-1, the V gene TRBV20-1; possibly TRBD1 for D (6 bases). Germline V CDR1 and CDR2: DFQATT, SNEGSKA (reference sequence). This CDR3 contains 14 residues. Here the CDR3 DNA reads TGCAGTACTAGTCGGGACACCACTACCAATGAGCAGTTCTTC. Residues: CSTSRDTTTNEQFF.

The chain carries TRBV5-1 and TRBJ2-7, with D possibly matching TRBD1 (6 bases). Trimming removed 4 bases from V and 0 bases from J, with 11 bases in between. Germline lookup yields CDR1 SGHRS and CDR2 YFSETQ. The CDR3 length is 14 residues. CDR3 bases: TGCGCCAGCAGCACCCCGACAGGCTCCTACGAGCAGTACTTC. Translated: CASSTPTGSYEQYF.

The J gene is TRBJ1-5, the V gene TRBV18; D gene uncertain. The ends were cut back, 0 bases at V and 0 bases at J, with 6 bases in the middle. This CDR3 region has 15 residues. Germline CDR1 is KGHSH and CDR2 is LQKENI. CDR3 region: CASSPPEYSNQPQHF. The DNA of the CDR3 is TGTGCCAGCTCACCACCTGAGTATAGCAATCAGCCCCAGCATTTT.

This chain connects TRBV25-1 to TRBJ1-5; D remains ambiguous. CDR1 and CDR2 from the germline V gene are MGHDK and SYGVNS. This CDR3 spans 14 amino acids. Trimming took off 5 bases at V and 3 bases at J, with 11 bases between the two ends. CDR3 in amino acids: CASSQSDINQPQHF. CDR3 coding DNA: TGTGCCAGCAGTCAATCTGACATCAATCAGCCCCAGCATTTT.

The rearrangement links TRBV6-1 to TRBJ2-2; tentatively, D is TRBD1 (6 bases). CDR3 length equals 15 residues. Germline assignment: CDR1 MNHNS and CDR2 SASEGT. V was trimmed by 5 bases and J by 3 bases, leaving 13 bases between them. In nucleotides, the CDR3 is TGTGCCAGCAGTACGACAGGCCCTTACACCGGGGAGCTGTTTTTT. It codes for CASSTTGPYTGELFF.

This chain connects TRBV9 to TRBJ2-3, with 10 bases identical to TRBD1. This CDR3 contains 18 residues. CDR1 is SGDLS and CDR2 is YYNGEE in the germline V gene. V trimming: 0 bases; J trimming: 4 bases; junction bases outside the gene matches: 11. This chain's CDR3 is CASSVDPGQGTQADTQYF. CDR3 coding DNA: TGTGCCAGCAGCGTAGATCCGGGACAGGGGACCCAGGCAGATACGCAGTATTTT.

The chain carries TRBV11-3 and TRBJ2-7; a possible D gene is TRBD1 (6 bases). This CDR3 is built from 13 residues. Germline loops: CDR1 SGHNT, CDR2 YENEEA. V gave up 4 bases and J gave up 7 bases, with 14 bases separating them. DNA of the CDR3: TGTGCCAGCAGCTGGGGACATTTGGGGGAGCAGTACTTC. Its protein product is CASSWGHLGEQYF.

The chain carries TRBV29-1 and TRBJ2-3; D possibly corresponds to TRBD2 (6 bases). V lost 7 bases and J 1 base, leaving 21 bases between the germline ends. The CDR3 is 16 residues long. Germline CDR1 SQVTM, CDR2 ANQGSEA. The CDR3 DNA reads TGCAGCGCCAAAGGCACCGGGACTCAAGGCACAGATACGCAGTATTTT. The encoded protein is CSAKGTGTQGTDTQYF.

CDR3 in DNA: TGTGCCAGCAGCAGGGGAGACATTCAGTACTTC. Protein: CASSRGDIQYF. The rearrangement joins TRBV25-1 to TRBJ2-4; D perhaps matches TRBD1 (6 bases). V gave up 6 bases and J gave up 8 bases, with 8 bases separating them. The CDR3 is 11 amino acids. CDR1 MGHDK and CDR2 SYGVNS come from the germline V gene.

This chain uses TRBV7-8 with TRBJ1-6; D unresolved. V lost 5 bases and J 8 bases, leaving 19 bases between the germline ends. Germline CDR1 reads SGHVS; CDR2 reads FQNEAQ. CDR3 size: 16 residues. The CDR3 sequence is CASSTYRPLNDSPLHF. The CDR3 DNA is TGTGCCAGCAGCACCTACCGTCCCCTAAATGATTCACCCCTCCACTTT.

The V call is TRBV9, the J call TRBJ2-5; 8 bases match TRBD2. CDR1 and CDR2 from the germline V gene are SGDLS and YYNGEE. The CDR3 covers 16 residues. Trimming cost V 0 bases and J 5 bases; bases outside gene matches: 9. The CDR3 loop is CASSVGTRGGQETQYF. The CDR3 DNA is TGTGCCAGCAGCGTAGGTACCCGGGGGGGTCAGGAGACCCAGTACTTC.

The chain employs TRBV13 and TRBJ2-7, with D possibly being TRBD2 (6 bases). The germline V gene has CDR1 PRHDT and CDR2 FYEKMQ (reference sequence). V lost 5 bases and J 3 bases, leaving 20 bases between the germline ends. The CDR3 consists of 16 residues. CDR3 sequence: CASSPPRTGDHYEQYF. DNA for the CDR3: TGTGCCAGCAGCCCCCCCCGGACGGGGGACCACTACGAGCAGTACTTC.

The CDR3 region is CASGLTPTGTGVYGYTF. As DNA, the CDR3 is TGTGCTAGTGGTTTGACTCCTACCGGGACAGGGGTCTATGGCTACACCTTC. This sequence joins TRBV12-5 and TRBJ1-2, with TRBD1 matching 10 bases. Germline CDR1 and CDR2: LGHNT and FRNRAP. V dropped 2 bases and J dropped 4; count of bases not matched to a gene: 10. CDR3 length: 17 residues.